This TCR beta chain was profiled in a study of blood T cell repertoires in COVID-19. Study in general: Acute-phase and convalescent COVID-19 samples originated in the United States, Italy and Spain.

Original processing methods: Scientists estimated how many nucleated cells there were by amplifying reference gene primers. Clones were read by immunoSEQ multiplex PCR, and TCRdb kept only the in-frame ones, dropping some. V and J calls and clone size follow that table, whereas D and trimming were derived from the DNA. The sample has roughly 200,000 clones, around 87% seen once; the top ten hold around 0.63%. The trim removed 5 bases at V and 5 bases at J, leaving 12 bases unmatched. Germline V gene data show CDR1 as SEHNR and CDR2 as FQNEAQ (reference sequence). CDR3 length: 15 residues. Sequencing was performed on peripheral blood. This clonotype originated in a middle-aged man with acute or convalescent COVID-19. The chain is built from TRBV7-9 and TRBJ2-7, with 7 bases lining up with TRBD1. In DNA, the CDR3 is TGTGCCAGCAGCGCGGTTGGGCAGGGGGTTAACGAGCAGTACTTC. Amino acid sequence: CASSAVGQGVNEQYF.